The 3 T cell receptor beta chains below all came from one sample that was sequenced in a study of PD-L1 blockade in urothelial cancer. The repertoire was sequenced with immunoSEQ multiplex PCR; TCRdb's copy has only in-frame clones and lacks some. The table has 50,000 or so clones, around 85% seen once. Indicated time point: peripheral blood 6 weeks after treatment start. Sequencing was performed on PBMCs, taken around atezolizumab (anti-PD-L1) treatment. The receptors stem from a man aged 60 to 75 with urothelial cancer.

This clone is a singleton in its sample. This chain connects TRBV19 to TRBJ2-3; the match to TRBD2 covers 8 bases. CDR3 length: 17 amino acids. With V trimmed by 3 bases and J by 4 bases, 12 bases remained unmatched. Germline loops: CDR1 LNHDA, CDR2 SQIVND (reference sequence). The chain's CDR3 is CASSMSPAGGWADTQYF. The CDR3 nucleotides read TGTGCCAGTAGTATGTCCCCCGCGGGGGGCTGGGCAGATACGCAGTATTTT.

The chain carries TRBV5-1 and TRBJ2-3; D is unresolved. The germline CDR1 and CDR2 sequences are SGHRS and YFSETQ. The V gene lost 4 bases and the J gene lost 2 bases, with 5 bases spanning the gap. The CDR3 has 12 residues. In DNA form, the CDR3 reads TGCGCCAGCAGCGAGTCCACAGATACGCAGTATTTT. This encodes CASSESTDTQYF.

The rearrangement links TRBV19 to TRBJ1-3; TRBD1 matches at 7 bases. Losses at the gene ends were 5 bases for V and 0 bases for J; bases not matched to a gene: 1. CDR3 size: 14 residues. Germline CDR1 reads LNHDA; CDR2 reads SQIVND (reference sequence). CDR3 DNA: TGTGCCAGTAGTTGGGACAGCTCTGGAAACACCATATATTTT. It specifies CASSWDSSGNTIYF. Looking up the rest from reference TRBV19 and TRBJ1-3 gives the full variable domain: DGGITQSPKYLFRKEGQNVTLSCEQNLNHDAMYWYRQDPGQGLRLIYYSQIVNDFQKGDIAEGYSVSREKKESFPLTVTSAQKNPTAFYLCASSWDSSGNTIYFGEGSWLTVV.